This passage covers 18 T cell receptor beta chains from one sample sequenced in a study of cytomegalovirus exposure and HLA in healthy donors. Researchers ran the PCR with 60 Vbeta and 13 Jbeta primers. The data were produced by immunoSEQ multiplex PCR, yet TCRdb's version contains in-frame clones alone and is incomplete. Its clone listing holds roughly 70,000 clones. The sequencing sample was made of PBMCs. The receptor source for this set is a female donor in good health and CMV-seropositive.

The V call is TRBV9, the J call TRBJ1-1; D perhaps matches TRBD1 (6 bases). The CDR3 is 16 amino acids. V was clipped by 2 bases and J by 0 bases, with 14 bases between them. Germline V gene lookup returns CDR1 SGDLS and CDR2 YYNGEE. The CDR3 reads CASSVLIAGVNTEAFF. CDR3 coding DNA: TGTGCCAGCAGCGTCTTGATCGCAGGGGTGAACACTGAAGCTTTCTTT.

This chain connects TRBV10-3 to TRBJ2-3; TRBD2 aligns across 7 bases. CDR1 is ENHRY and CDR2 is SYGVKD in the germline V gene. This CDR3 spans 16 amino acids. V dropped 2 bases and J dropped 2; count of bases not matched to a gene: 7. CDR3 DNA sequence: TGTGCCATCAGTGAGGGTGCTAGCGGAAACACAGATACGCAGTATTTT. Encoded protein: CAISEGASGNTDTQYF.

The CDR3 protein is CASSLRQGSGELFF. The DNA of the CDR3 is TGTGCCAGCAGCTTAAGGCAGGGGTCCGGGGAGCTGTTTTTT. This sequence joins TRBV7-6 and TRBJ2-2, with D possibly being TRBD1 (6 bases). Between the trimmed V and J ends, which lost 2 bases and 6 bases, there was a span of 10 bases. CDR1 SGHVS and CDR2 FNYEAQ come from the germline V gene. CDR3 length: 14 residues.

The chain recombines TRBV19 with TRBJ1-2; D gene ambiguous. The CDR3 is 16 residues long. V lost 1 base and J lost 2, with 14 bases in between. Germline V CDR1 and CDR2: LNHDA, SQIVND (reference sequence). CDR3 region: CASSIASGMGNYGYTF. For the CDR3, the DNA is TGTGCCAGTAGTATAGCTTCGGGAATGGGCAACTATGGCTACACCTTC.

The chain recombines TRBV6-1 with TRBJ1-1; TRBD1 might be the D (5 bases). CDR1 MNHNS and CDR2 SASEGT come from the germline V gene. The CDR3 extends over 14 amino acids. V dropped 1 base and J dropped 0 bases, with 6 bases sitting between them. CDR3 sequence (DNA): TGTGCCAGCAGTGAAGAGGGGCTGAACACTGAAGCTTTCTTT. Its protein is CASSEEGLNTEAFF.

The genes are TRBV28 and TRBJ2-3; D gene ambiguous. This CDR3 is built from 13 residues. V lost 8 bases to trimming and J lost 1 base, with 10 bases between them. Germline lookup yields CDR1 MDHEN and CDR2 SYDVKM. CDR3 in amino acids: CASVYSGTDTQYF. CDR3 in DNA: TGTGCCAGCGTCTACAGTGGCACAGATACGCAGTATTTT.

The chain employs TRBV27 and TRBJ2-3, with TRBD2 matching 7 bases. CDR1 MNHEY and CDR2 SMNVEV come from the germline V gene (reference sequence). The CDR3 consists of 16 residues. J was trimmed by 1 base and V by 6 bases; bases with no gene match: 10. CDR3 nucleotide sequence: TGTGCCAGCAGGCATGGGGACTACCGAGGCACAGATACGCAGTATTTT. It encodes CASRHGDYRGTDTQYF.

With regard to this clone: A junction boundary mismatches the germline segment, possibly from a read error. The chain has TRBV30 and TRBJ1-6; the match to TRBD1 covers 8 bases. This CDR3 spans 15 amino acids. The V gene's germline CDR1 is GTSNPN and CDR2 SVGIG (reference sequence). The chain's CDR3 is CAGSAGQGRNSPLHF. The CDR3 nucleotides read TGTGCCGGGAGTGCAGGACAGGGACGGAATTCACCCCTCCACTTT.

The chain carries TRBV28 and TRBJ2-1; 10 nucleotides agree with TRBD1. From germline, CDR1 is MDHEN and CDR2 SYDVKM. V trimming: 5 bases; J trimming: 4 bases; junction bases outside the gene matches: 11. This CDR3 region has 17 residues. The CDR3 sequence: CASSPSTGGSVYNEQFF. Here the CDR3 DNA reads TGTGCCAGCAGTCCATCGACAGGGGGCTCCGTGTACAATGAGCAGTTCTTC.

The V gene is TRBV4-1, the J gene TRBJ1-3, with a weak D call TRBD1 (5 bases). The CDR3 loop spans 17 amino acids. The V and J ends lost 2 bases and 4 bases respectively, with 18 bases between them. CDR1 is MGHRA, CDR2 YSYEKL, per germline. In DNA form, the CDR3 reads TGCGCCAGCAGCCAAATCGCAAGGCCGGGGGAAGGAAACACCATATATTTT. This translates into CASSQIARPGEGNTIYF.

The V call is TRBV5-1, the J call TRBJ2-2; TRBD2 matches at 9 bases. Losses at the gene ends were 4 bases for V and 4 bases for J; bases not matched to a gene: 5. Germline CDR1 is SGHRS and CDR2 is YFSETQ. The CDR3 loop spans 15 amino acids. CDR3 in DNA: TGCGCCAGCAGCGCCACTAGCGGGTCCACCGGGGAGCTGTTTTTT. As protein: CASSATSGSTGELFF.

The rearrangement joins TRBV7-6 to TRBJ2-2; 9 bases are a match to TRBD2. The CDR3 consists of 17 residues. In germline, CDR1 is SGHVS, CDR2 FNYEAQ. V shed 5 bases, J shed 2 bases, and the junction held 9 bases outside the gene matches. The CDR3 DNA reads as TGTGCCAGCAGCCAAAATGAACTAGCGGGTAACACCGGGGAGCTGTTTTTT. Protein: CASSQNELAGNTGELFF. Full variable domain (outside the CDR3, taken from reference TRBV7-6 and TRBJ2-2): GAGVSQSPRYKVTKRGQDVALRCDPISGHVSLYWYRQALGQGPEFLTYFNYEAQQDKSGLPNDRFSAERPEGSISTLTIQRTEQRDSAMYRCASSQNELAGNTGELFFGEGSRLTVL.

The gene calls are TRBV6-5 and TRBJ2-7, with 10 bases aligning to TRBD1. Germline CDR1 MNHEY, CDR2 SVGAGI. The ends lost 6 bases at V and 0 bases at J; junction bases unmatched: 5. The CDR3 spans 15 residues. CDR3 residues: CASSLTGGGSYEQYF. The CDR3 nucleotides read TGTGCCAGCAGCCTGACAGGGGGCGGCTCCTACGAGCAGTACTTC.

Written as DNA, the CDR3 is TGCAGCGTTGAGAACCTAGGGGGCAGAAACACTGAAGCTTTCTTT. This translates into CSVENLGGRNTEAFF. The genes are TRBV29-1 and TRBJ1-1, with 7 bases identical to TRBD1. The CDR3 spans 15 residues. In germline, CDR1 is SQVTM, CDR2 ANQGSEA. Trimming at V came to 3 bases and at J to 2 bases, leaving 9 bases not matched to a gene.

The V and J genes are TRBV28 and TRBJ2-3, with 11 positions matching TRBD2. The J segment lost 1 base and the V segment lost 8 bases, leaving 8 bases of the junction unmatched. This CDR3 has 16 amino acids. In germline, CDR1 is MDHEN, CDR2 SYDVKM. CDR3 bases: TGTGCCAGCTTAGCGGGAGGGCGCCCCCGCACAGATACGCAGTATTTT. It specifies CASLAGGRPRTDTQYF. Variable domain in full (rest from reference TRBV28 and TRBJ2-3): DVKVTQSSRYLVKRTGEKVFLECVQDMDHENMFWYRQDPGLGLRLIYFSYDVKMKEKGDIPEGYSVSREKKERFSLILESASTNQTSMYLCASLAGGRPRTDTQYFGPGTRLTVL.

The V call is TRBV7-9, the J call TRBJ2-7, with TRBD2 identical over 11 bases. Germline values: CDR1 SEHNR, CDR2 FQNEAQ (reference sequence). The CDR3 spans 15 residues. J gave up 6 bases and V 1 base, and 5 bases lay outside the gene matches. As DNA, the CDR3 is TGTGCCAGCAGCTTAGTCTCGCTAGCGGGAGGCGAGCAGTACTTC. This encodes CASSLVSLAGGEQYF. Filled out from reference TRBV7-9 and TRBJ2-7, the complete variable domain reads DTGVSQNPRHKITKRGQNVTFRCDPISEHNRLYWYRQTLGQGPEFLTYFQNEAQLEKSRLLSDRFSAERPKGSFSTLEIQRTEQGDSAMYLCASSLVSLAGGEQYFGPGTRLTVT.

The chain employs TRBV28 and TRBJ1-1, with D uncertain. V was shortened by 6 bases and J by 1 base, with 9 bases between the two germline ends. Per germline, CDR1 MDHEN and CDR2 SYDVKM. The CDR3 sequence is 13 residues long. CDR3 sequence: CASRSHGNTEAFF. DNA of the CDR3: TGTGCCAGCAGGAGTCACGGGAACACTGAAGCTTTCTTT.

V and J are TRBV2 and TRBJ2-3, with 8 bases matching TRBD1. Germline-derived CDR1 and CDR2 are SNHLY and FYNNEI. V was pared by 6 bases and J by 3 bases, with 5 bases of the junction left unmatched. The CDR3 spans 14 residues. The CDR3 region is CASRPGQGTDTQYF. CDR3 nucleotide sequence: TGTGCCAGCAGACCCGGACAGGGAACAGATACGCAGTATTTT.